This entry lists 26 T cell receptor beta chains sequenced from one sample in a study of neurological immune-mediated disorders. From the 5' RACE reads, TCRdb called clonotypes with MiXCR, one entry per CDR3 protein. The table records tens of thousands of distinct CDR3 sequences, about 2.5% of them present only once. The specimen was PBMCs. The source is a man over 45 with multiple sclerosis.

There are many counts of this clonotype. This rearrangement joins TRBV12-3 or TRBV12-4 to TRBJ2-7, with D perhaps matching TRBD1 or TRBD2 (6 bases each). CDR3 length equals 14 residues. Trimming shortened V by 3 bases and J by 2 bases, and 11 bases separated the two germline ends. The CDR3 DNA is TGTGCCAGCAGTTTGGGGGGCGGAACCTACGAGCAGTACTTC. This translates into CASSLGGGTYEQYF.

This clonotype was detected only a few times. The chain recombines TRBV4-2 with TRBJ2-7; D remains ambiguous. From germline, CDR1 is LGHNA and CDR2 YNFKEQ. Trimming shortened V by 2 bases and J by 7 bases, and 9 bases separated the two germline ends. The CDR3 runs to 12 residues. The CDR3 protein is CASSQKPGEQYF. The CDR3 region has the DNA TGTGCCAGCAGCCAAAAACCGGGTGAGCAGTACTTC.

This clonotype was recorded at least ten times. V gene TRBV20-1 combines with J gene TRBJ2-5, with 9 bases aligning to TRBD2. The CDR3 runs 15 residues. CDR1 and CDR2 from the germline V gene are DFQATT and SNEGSKA (reference sequence). Trimming took 6 bases from V and 0 from J; bases not matched to a gene: 8. CDR3 in amino acids: CSAGYSGGYQETQYF. DNA for the CDR3: TGCAGTGCCGGATATAGCGGGGGATACCAAGAGACCCAGTACTTC.

This clonotype was detected many times. V gene TRBV15 combines with J gene TRBJ2-5; D unclear. In germline, CDR1 is LNHNV, CDR2 YYDKDF (reference sequence). The V and J ends lost 2 bases and 2 bases respectively, with 3 bases between them. This CDR3 region has 12 residues. The CDR3 sequence: CATSRPQETQYF. CDR3 bases: TGTGCCACCAGCAGACCTCAAGAGACCCAGTACTTC.

This clonotype has a count of ten or more. The V gene is TRBV6-6, the J gene TRBJ2-2; D not certain. There are 14 residues in the CDR3. The V end was cut by 2 bases, the J end by 4 bases, with 8 bases between. Germline CDR1 is MNHNY and CDR2 is SVGAGI (reference sequence). The CDR3 nucleotides are TGTGCCAGCAGTTACCACCCATCCACCGGGGAGCTGTTTTTT. It translates to CASSYHPSTGELFF.

This clonotype was seen ten or more times. This chain connects TRBV20-1 to TRBJ1-3; 8 bases are a match to TRBD1. The CDR3 loop spans 15 amino acids. The germline V gene has CDR1 DFQATT and CDR2 SNEGSKA (reference sequence). V trimming: 2 bases; J trimming: 4 bases; junction bases outside the gene matches: 7. CDR3 in amino acids: CSARFGQGSGNTIYF. Here the CDR3 DNA reads TGCAGTGCTAGATTTGGACAGGGTTCGGGAAACACCATATATTTT.

This clonotype was counted many times. The rearrangement links TRBV5-6 to TRBJ1-2; possible D gene TRBD1, 5 bases. The CDR3 extends over 12 amino acids. Trimming stripped 1 base from V and 8 bases from J, with 9 bases between. The V gene's germline CDR1 is SGHDT and CDR2 YYEEEE. CDR3 amino acids: CASSLTREGYTF. The CDR3 coding sequence is TGTGCCAGCAGCTTGACCAGGGAGGGCTACACCTTC. The full variable domain, in which reference TRBV5-6 and TRBJ1-2 provide the parts outside the CDR3, is DAGVTQSPTHLIKTRGQQVTLRCSPKSGHDTVSWYQQALGQGPQFIFQYYEEEERQRGNFPDRFSGHQFPNYSSELNVNALLLGDSALYLCASSLTREGYTFGSGTRLTVV.

The table lists this clonotype with many counts. The rearrangement uses TRBV7-9 and TRBJ1-1; a possible D gene is TRBD1 (5 bases). The CDR3 extends over 14 amino acids. V lost 2 bases and J lost 2, with 9 bases in between. Germline CDR1 is SEHNR and CDR2 is FQNEAQ (reference sequence). The CDR3 region is CASSLRDENTEAFF. DNA for the CDR3: TGTGCCAGCAGCTTACGGGACGAAAACACTGAAGCTTTCTTT.

Concerning this clonotype: The junction does not match germline at one end; this may be a read error. J is TRBJ1-1 and V is TRBV27; the match to TRBD1 covers 7 bases. The CDR3 spans 15 residues. Germline CDR1 and CDR2: MNHEY and SMNVEV (reference sequence). CDR3 in DNA: TGTGCCAGCAGTCCTGGGACAGCCCAGAACACTAAAGCTATCTTT. It yields the protein CASSPGTAQNTKAIF.

This clonotype was found many times. The V gene is TRBV7-2, the J gene TRBJ2-7; tentative D call: TRBD2 (6 bases). The CDR3 has 14 amino acids. Germline CDR1 SGHTA, CDR2 FQGNSA. Trimming removed 5 bases from V and 4 bases from J, with 15 bases in between. The CDR3 coding sequence is TGTGCCAGCAGCCTCGAGCGGGTTCAGTACGAGCAGTACTTC. Protein: CASSLERVQYEQYF.

This clonotype was observed at least ten times. The rearrangement joins TRBV20-1 to TRBJ2-5, with a tentative D call TRBD1 (6 bases). Germline assignment: CDR1 DFQATT and CDR2 SNEGSKA (reference sequence). Trimming took 6 bases from V and 2 from J, leaving 13 bases between them. The CDR3 spans 13 residues. CDR3 sequence (DNA): TGCAGTGCGTGGGGACATGATCAAGAGACCCAGTACTTC. It yields the protein CSAWGHDQETQYF.

This clonotype was picked up many times. V usage is TRBV6-1 and J usage is TRBJ1-5, with 10 nucleotides matching TRBD1. This CDR3 is 17 amino acids long. V gave up 0 bases and J gave up 7 bases; unmatched junction bases: 9. Germline V gives CDR1 MNHNS, CDR2 SASEGT. The CDR3, as DNA: TGTGCCAGCAGTGAAGCACCCCCGGGACAGGGGTTCCAGCCCCAGCATTTT. As protein: CASSEAPPGQGFQPQHF.

This clonotype showed up many times. This chain links TRBV20-1 with TRBJ2-7, with D unresolved. CDR3 length equals 13 residues. Trimming shortened V by 6 bases and J by 1 base, and 13 bases separated the two germline ends. The germline CDR1 and CDR2 sequences are DFQATT and SNEGSKA (reference sequence). This CDR3 reads CSACPSNSYEQYF. CDR3 coding DNA: TGCAGTGCGTGTCCCTCAAATTCCTACGAGCAGTACTTC.

This clonotype occurred many times. This chain joins TRBV3-1 and TRBJ2-3; possibly TRBD2 for D (5 bases). The germline V gene encodes CDR1 LGHDT and CDR2 YNNKEL (reference sequence). The CDR3 runs to 16 residues. Between the trimmed V and J ends, which lost 1 base and 0 bases, there was a span of 11 bases. CDR3 protein: CASSQGGGPSTDTQYF. The CDR3 region has the DNA TGTGCCAGCAGCCAAGGTGGCGGGCCTAGCACAGATACGCAGTATTTT.

This clonotype was seen many times. The V call is TRBV4-3, the J call TRBJ2-3; D is ambiguous. Trimming took off 0 bases at V and 7 bases at J, with 11 bases between the two ends. From germline, CDR1 is LGHNA and CDR2 YSLEER. This CDR3 contains 14 residues. The CDR3 sequence is CASSQEGTVHTQYF. The CDR3 bases are TGCGCCAGCAGCCAAGAAGGAACAGTTCATACGCAGTATTTT.

This clonotype was recorded at least ten times. The V and J genes are TRBV20-1 and TRBJ1-1; 7 nucleotides agree with TRBD1. CDR1 is DFQATT, CDR2 SNEGSKA, per germline (reference sequence). The V gene end was trimmed by 0 bases and the J gene end by 5 bases; junction bases not matched to a gene: 18. The CDR3 length is 18 residues. The CDR3 DNA reads as TGCAGTGCTAGAGATTCCGGGACAGCGGCAATAAAGGGGACTGAAGCTTTCTTT. It translates to CSARDSGTAAIKGTEAFF.

For this clonotype: This could be a read error, since a much larger clone is one nucleotide away. The rearrangement links TRBV14 to TRBJ1-6; maybe TRBD1 (6 bases). The germline V gene encodes CDR1 SGHDN and CDR2 FVKESK. The length of the CDR3 is 14 residues. This CDR3 reads CASSRRQDNSHLHF. The CDR3 nucleotides read TGTGCCAGCAGCCGCCGACAGGATAATTCACACCTCCACTTT.

This clonotype has at least ten counts. The chain recombines TRBV5-7 with TRBJ1-2; unclear D gene. TRBV5-7 falls under the ORF class, with uncertain function. V was clipped by 0 bases and J by 8 bases, with 14 bases between them. The CDR3 spans 14 residues. The CDR3 loop is CASSLDGESGGYTF. The CDR3 DNA reads TGTGCCAGCAGCTTGGATGGGGAGTCGGGGGGCTACACCTTC.

This clonotype occurred many times. This rearrangement joins TRBV5-1 to TRBJ2-3; the D call may be TRBD1 or TRBD2 (6 bases each). V lost 6 bases and J 4 bases, leaving 12 bases between the germline ends. The CDR3 contains 13 residues. CDR1 and CDR2 from the germline V gene are SGHRS and YFSETQ. CDR3 bases: TGCGCCAGCAATTTGGGGGGCGCAGATACGCAGTATTTT. It encodes CASNLGGADTQYF.

This clonotype was picked up many times. The chain is built from TRBV7-9 and TRBJ1-2; no definite D call. Germline values: CDR1 SEHNR, CDR2 FQNEAQ (reference sequence). The CDR3 has 12 amino acids. The V and J ends lost 10 bases and 4 bases respectively, with 13 bases between them. The CDR3 region has the DNA TGTGCCACCCTCCCTTCCGGCTATGGCTACACCTTC. Translation: CATLPSGYGYTF.

In its sample, this clonotype was seen many times. This sequence joins TRBV6-2 or TRBV6-3 and TRBJ2-7; D is undetermined. This CDR3 spans 11 amino acids. Germline V gene lookup returns CDR1 MNHEY and CDR2 SVGEGT. Trimming shortened V by 6 bases and J by 1 base, and 4 bases separated the two germline ends. The CDR3 protein is CASRVSYEQYF. DNA for the CDR3: TGTGCCAGCAGGGTATCCTACGAGCAGTACTTC.

This clonotype was counted ten times or more. The chain recombines TRBV6-5 with TRBJ1-6; D is perhaps TRBD1 (5 bases). Germline V CDR1 and CDR2: MNHEY, SVGAGI. The ends were cut back, 0 bases at V and 7 bases at J, with 13 bases in the middle. This CDR3 is 16 amino acids long. The CDR3 coding sequence is TGTGCCAGCAGTTACTCCGGGCTCTCAGGGAATTCACCCCTCCACTTT. Translated: CASSYSGLSGNSPLHF.

This clonotype was seen repeatedly, ten times or more. The chain recombines TRBV7-2 with TRBJ2-7; TRBD1 aligns across 8 bases. This CDR3 is 16 amino acids long. Germline V gene sequence: CDR1 SGHTA, CDR2 FQGNSA. The V segment lost 5 bases and the J segment 0 bases; nucleotides outside the gene matches: 9. CDR3 sequence (DNA): TGTGCCAGCAGCCGAACCGGGACAGGAGGCTCCTACGAGCAGTACTTC. Its protein is CASSRTGTGGSYEQYF. Full variable domain (missing parts from reference TRBV7-2 and TRBJ2-7): GAGVSQSPSNKVTEKGKDVELRCDPISGHTALYWYRQSLGQGLEFLIYFQGNSAPDKSGLPSDRFSAERTGGSVSTLTIQRTQQEDSAVYLCASSRTGTGGSYEQYFGPGTRLTVT.

At least ten counts were recorded for this clonotype. The chain is built from TRBV10-3 and TRBJ1-4; TRBD1 agrees at 10 bases. V gave up 5 bases and J gave up 8 bases; unmatched junction bases: 2. Per germline, CDR1 ENHRY and CDR2 SYGVKD. The CDR3 length is 13 residues. CDR3 sequence reads: CAISMGQGEKLFF. CDR3 nucleotide sequence: TGTGCCATCAGTATGGGACAGGGGGAAAAACTGTTTTTT.

This clonotype appeared many times. The chain links TRBV12-3 or TRBV12-4 to TRBJ1-1; D might be TRBD1 (5 bases). Between the trimmed V and J ends, which lost 6 bases and 2 bases, there was a span of 10 bases. The CDR3 has 13 residues. CDR3 region: CASSRDGNTEAFF. CDR3 DNA sequence: TGTGCCAGCAGCCGGGACGGAAACACTGAAGCTTTCTTT.

This clonotype was seen many times. The J gene is TRBJ2-5, the V gene TRBV5-1, with TRBD1 matching over 9 bases. This CDR3 is 14 amino acids long. Trimming removed 1 base from V and 4 bases from J; junction bases left unmatched: 2. The germline CDR1 and CDR2 sequences are SGHRS and YFSETQ. The CDR3 spells CASSLYRGRETQYF. CDR3 DNA: TGCGCCAGCAGCTTGTACAGGGGGCGAGAGACCCAGTACTTC.